The following is a T cell receptor (beta chain) sequence with its context. What it recognizes is unknown. This entry comes from a study of cytomegalovirus exposure and HLA in healthy donors. The assay was immunoSEQ multiplex PCR, and TCRdb's table has in-frame clones only and misses some. The repertoire consists of about 50,000 clones, with 85% to 95% occurring once and the leading ten covering more than 1.4%. Findings and caveats of the study: CMV antigen specificity of a few CMV-associated chains was confirmed in vitro.

The sample comprised PBMCs. The sequence was collected from a man between 18 and 29 years old in good health and CMV-seronegative.

The CDR3 spells CASSPRTGFLTDTQYF. CDR3 DNA sequence: TGTGCCAGCTCCCCTAGGACAGGGTTTCTTACAGATACGCAGTATTTT. The gene calls are TRBV18 and TRBJ2-3, with TRBD1 matching over 8 bases. The germline V gene has CDR1 KGHSH and CDR2 LQKENI. Unmatched junction bases numbered 11, after V lost 6 bases and J lost 3 bases. CDR3 length: 16 amino acids.